Listed here are 29 T cell receptor beta chains from one sample, sequenced in a study of radiation and T cells in renal cell carcinoma. Clones were read by immunoSEQ multiplex PCR, and TCRdb kept only the in-frame ones, dropping some. This repertoire shows about 160,000 clones, about 87% found once; its top ten account for 4.1%. As to time point: baseline pretreatment blood. Documented treatment: 15 Gy SBRT to primary tumor, nephrectomy 4 weeks later. This material consisted of blood, taken from a patient whose treatment included radiotherapy and nephrectomy. The receptors originated from a woman aged 70-85 years with renal cell carcinoma.

V and J are TRBV5-1 and TRBJ2-3, with TRBD1 matching 8 bases. The CDR3 is 17 residues long. Germline loops: CDR1 SGHRS, CDR2 YFSETQ. V was pared by 0 bases and J by 3 bases, with 9 bases of the junction left unmatched. CDR3 residues: CASSLGSQGARTDTQYF. CDR3 nucleotides: TGCGCCAGCAGCTTGGGATCGCAGGGGGCGCGTACAGATACGCAGTATTTT.

The rearrangement links TRBV7-6 to TRBJ1-1; D is perhaps TRBD1 (6 bases). V was trimmed by 3 bases and J by 1 base, leaving 6 bases between them. CDR3 length: 13 residues. The germline gives CDR1 SGHVS, CDR2 FNYEAQ. Here the CDR3 reads CASSLTGNTEAFF. The CDR3 nucleotides are TGTGCCAGCAGCTTGACAGGGAACACTGAAGCTTTCTTT.

J is TRBJ2-3 and V is TRBV7-9; D is possibly TRBD1 (6 bases). The CDR3 is made up of 14 amino acids. V was clipped by 0 bases and J by 2 bases, with 6 bases between them. Germline-derived CDR1 and CDR2 are SEHNR and FQNEAQ (reference sequence). The CDR3 coding sequence is TGTGCCAGCAGCTTAGCGGGGGCCACAGATACGCAGTATTTT. It encodes CASSLAGATDTQYF.

The chain uses TRBV9 and TRBJ2-7; weak D call: TRBD2 (7 bases). Trimming removed 4 bases at V and 2 bases at J, with 13 bases between. Germline CDR1 reads SGDLS; CDR2 reads YYNGEE. The CDR3 totals 14 residues. The CDR3: CASSKGGSAYEQYF. The CDR3 DNA reads TGTGCCAGCAGCAAGGGGGGGAGCGCCTACGAGCAGTACTTC.

This clone has only one observation. The CDR3 DNA reads as TGTGCCAGCAGCCAGGATAGCGGGGTAGCAGAGACCCAGTACTTC. Residues: CASSQDSGVAETQYF. This chain links TRBV4-2 with TRBJ2-5; 8 bases agree with TRBD2. The CDR3 is made up of 15 amino acids. Germline V gives CDR1 LGHNA, CDR2 YNFKEQ. V dropped 3 bases and J dropped 4; count of bases not matched to a gene: 7.

This chain links TRBV6-5 with TRBJ1-2; D might be TRBD1 (5 bases). V lost 4 bases and J lost 8, with 23 bases in between. The CDR3 extends over 16 amino acids. Germline CDR1 and CDR2: MNHEY and SVGAGI. CDR3 region: CASSSGGKGDPPGYTF. CDR3 bases: TGTGCCAGCAGTTCTGGGGGAAAAGGGGATCCGCCAGGCTACACCTTC.

V usage is TRBV5-6 and J usage is TRBJ1-5; D not resolved. Germline-derived CDR1 and CDR2 are SGHDT and YYEEEE. The CDR3 loop spans 15 amino acids. The V end was cut by 7 bases, the J end by 2 bases, with 16 bases between. The CDR3 bases are TGTGCCAGCTCGCCGAGGGCTGGGGGCAATCAGCCCCAGCATTTT. Translation gives CASSPRAGGNQPQHF. The full variable domain, rest sourced from reference TRBV5-6 and TRBJ1-5, is DAGVTQSPTHLIKTRGQQVTLRCSPKSGHDTVSWYQQALGQGPQFIFQYYEEEERQRGNFPDRFSGHQFPNYSSELNVNALLLGDSALYLCASSPRAGGNQPQHFGDGTRLSIL.

The chain recombines TRBV30 with TRBJ2-7; weak D call: TRBD2 (5 bases). Per the germline V gene, CDR1 is GTSNPN and CDR2 is SVGIG (reference sequence). This CDR3 spans 15 amino acids. V was pared by 0 bases and J by 2 bases, with 14 bases between. CDR3 sequence reads: CAWSVLGVSTYEQYF. The DNA of the CDR3 is TGTGCCTGGAGTGTACTCGGGGTATCTACCTACGAGCAGTACTTC. Complete variable domain (other parts from reference TRBV30 and TRBJ2-7): SQTIHQWPATLVQPVGSPLSLECTVEGTSNPNLYWYRQAAGRGLQLLFYSVGIGQISSEVPQNLSASRPQDRQFILSSKKLLLSDSGFYLCAWSVLGVSTYEQYFGPGTRLTVT.

The chain joins TRBV7-2 to TRBJ1-2; D gene ambiguous. Germline values: CDR1 SGHTA, CDR2 FQGNSA. This CDR3 is built from 14 residues. Trimming shortened V by 5 bases and J by 2 bases, and 12 bases separated the two germline ends. This CDR3 is CASSPDGRNYGYTF. CDR3 coding DNA: TGTGCCAGCAGCCCAGATGGACGGAACTATGGCTACACCTTC. The complete variable domain, with remaining parts taken from reference TRBV7-2 and TRBJ1-2, reads GAGVSQSPSNKVTEKGKDVELRCDPISGHTALYWYRQSLGQGLEFLIYFQGNSAPDKSGLPSDRFSAERTGGSVSTLTIQRTQQEDSAVYLCASSPDGRNYGYTFGSGTRLTVV.

Details on this clone: The same CDR3 can be traced to other DNA sequences in this sample. V gene TRBV30 combines with J gene TRBJ2-2; possibly TRBD2 for D (5 bases). Germline-derived CDR1 and CDR2 are GTSNPN and SVGIG (reference sequence). The ends were cut back, 0 bases at V and 6 bases at J, with 8 bases in the middle. The CDR3 contains 13 residues. The DNA for the CDR3 is TGTGCCTGGAGTGTACGGGGTGCCGGGGAGCTGTTTTTT. It translates to CAWSVRGAGELFF. The full variable domain, its missing parts supplied by reference TRBV30 and TRBJ2-2, is SQTIHQWPATLVQPVGSPLSLECTVEGTSNPNLYWYRQAAGRGLQLLFYSVGIGQISSEVPQNLSASRPQDRQFILSSKKLLLSDSGFYLCAWSVRGAGELFFGEGSRLTVL.

A word on this clone: The same CDR3 arises from other DNA sequences in this sample as well. The rearrangement uses TRBV9 and TRBJ1-1; no reliable D call. Germline-derived CDR1 and CDR2 are SGDLS and YYNGEE. Deletions cut 0 bases from V and 2 bases from J, with 8 bases between. CDR3 length: 14 amino acids. CDR3 sequence reads: CASSVVPENTEAFF. CDR3 sequence (DNA): TGTGCCAGCAGCGTAGTCCCAGAAAACACTGAAGCTTTCTTT.

The chain uses TRBV6-5 and TRBJ2-3, with 10 bases identical to TRBD2. Per the germline V gene, CDR1 is MNHEY and CDR2 is SVGAGI. V dropped 2 bases and J dropped 1; count of bases not matched to a gene: 3. The CDR3 consists of 16 residues. This CDR3 reads CASSYTGTSGTDTQYF. The CDR3 DNA follows: TGTGCCAGCAGTTACACCGGGACTAGCGGCACAGATACGCAGTATTTT.

V and J are TRBV6-1 and TRBJ1-2; no clear D. CDR1 MNHNS and CDR2 SASEGT come from the germline V gene. Trimming stripped 2 bases from V and 1 base from J, with 8 bases between. The length of the CDR3 is 14 residues. The CDR3 sequence is CASSETLDNYGYTF. CDR3 nucleotides: TGTGCCAGCAGTGAAACTCTGGATAACTATGGCTACACCTTC.

This chain connects TRBV2 to TRBJ1-1; D is uncertain. The CDR3 extends over 13 amino acids. The germline V and J ends were trimmed by 4 bases and 6 bases, with 12 bases remaining between them. In germline, CDR1 is SNHLY, CDR2 FYNNEI. The chain's CDR3 is CASSAEVISEAFF. CDR3 in DNA: TGTGCCAGCAGTGCGGAGGTAATCTCTGAAGCTTTCTTT.

This chain connects TRBV7-2 to TRBJ2-1; D might be TRBD1 (6 bases). Trimming took 4 bases from V and 7 from J, leaving 8 bases between them. The CDR3 runs to 12 residues. Germline V gives CDR1 SGHTA, CDR2 FQGNSA. The CDR3 reads CASSYTGNEQFF. The CDR3 coding sequence is TGTGCCAGCAGCTACACAGGGAATGAGCAGTTCTTC.

The chain joins TRBV28 to TRBJ2-3; TRBD2 aligns across 7 bases. The junction had 12 bases not matched to a gene; V was cut back by 8 bases and J by 4 bases. CDR3 length: 15 residues. Germline CDR1 is MDHEN and CDR2 is SYDVKM. As DNA, the CDR3 is TGTGCCAGCCGTCCCTTGGGGGGGGAAGCAGATACGCAGTATTTT. It codes for CASRPLGGEADTQYF.

The chain has TRBV19 and TRBJ1-5, with 8 positions matching TRBD1. Germline V gene data show CDR1 as LNHDA and CDR2 as SQIVND (reference sequence). V gave up 5 bases and J gave up 5 bases; unmatched junction bases: 8. CDR3 size: 15 residues. The CDR3 here is CASSSRGQGDQPQHF. CDR3 coding DNA: TGTGCCAGTAGTTCCCGCGGACAGGGCGATCAGCCCCAGCATTTT.

This sequence joins TRBV10-3 and TRBJ1-6; the match to TRBD1 covers 10 bases. CDR1 ENHRY and CDR2 SYGVKD come from the germline V gene. V lost 10 bases to trimming and J lost 8 bases; unmatched junction nucleotides: 2. The CDR3 has 12 residues. CDR3 nucleotides: TGTGCCACCGGGACAGGGGATTCACCCCTCCACTTT. Its protein is CATGTGDSPLHF.

The rearrangement links TRBV19 to TRBJ1-3; 9 bases fit TRBD1. Trimming at V came to 6 bases and at J to 0 bases, leaving 12 bases not matched to a gene. CDR1 LNHDA and CDR2 SQIVND come from the germline V gene (reference sequence). CDR3 length equals 18 residues. The CDR3 reads CASSGGGQGKYSGNTIYF. The CDR3 coding sequence is TGTGCCAGTAGCGGAGGAGGACAGGGGAAATACTCTGGAAACACCATATATTTT.

About this clone itself: A read error may account for a junction end that differs from germline. The V and J genes are TRBV29-1 and TRBJ1-2, with D possibly being TRBD1 (5 bases). Germline V gene data show CDR1 as SQVTM and CDR2 as ANQGSEA. The CDR3 length is 10 residues. CDR3 sequence: CSVLRDWPLF. The CDR3 DNA is TGCAGCGTCCTCAGGGATTGGCCGCTATTC.

The chain carries TRBV19 and TRBJ1-5; possibly TRBD1 for D (6 bases). This CDR3 spans 14 amino acids. The germline V and J ends were trimmed by 5 bases and 4 bases, with 12 bases remaining between them. Per the germline V gene, CDR1 is LNHDA and CDR2 is SQIVND (reference sequence). For the CDR3, the DNA is TGTGCCAGTAGTCCGGACAGATTAAATCAGCCCCAGCATTTT. This sequence encodes CASSPDRLNQPQHF.

This chain uses TRBV6-5 with TRBJ1-5; TRBD1 aligns across 9 bases. Germline CDR1 is MNHEY and CDR2 is SVGAGI. J was trimmed by 1 base and V by 3 bases; bases with no gene match: 4. This CDR3 has 16 residues. The CDR3 DNA is TGTGCCAGCAGTTATTCCGGGACAGGGAGCAATCAGCCCCAGCATTTT. This gives the protein CASSYSGTGSNQPQHF.

For this clone: Other DNA sequences within the sample encode an identical CDR3. The chain uses TRBV15 and TRBJ2-2; 8 positions match TRBD1. The length of the CDR3 is 17 residues. Trimming cost V 0 bases and J 5 bases; bases outside gene matches: 8. CDR1 LNHNV and CDR2 YYDKDF come from the germline V gene (reference sequence). CDR3 region: CATSRDRAGGRTGELFF. The CDR3 DNA follows: TGTGCCACCAGCAGAGATAGGGCAGGGGGCCGAACCGGGGAGCTGTTTTTT.

The rearrangement uses TRBV5-8 and TRBJ2-1; D uncertain. V was shortened by 0 bases and J by 8 bases, with 12 bases between the two germline ends. CDR1 and CDR2 (germline): SGHTS, YDEGEE. The CDR3 runs to 14 residues. The CDR3 reads CASSLALLVDEQFF. For the CDR3, the DNA is TGTGCCAGCAGCTTGGCACTGTTGGTTGATGAGCAGTTCTTC.

In this sample, this clone turned up a few times. The rearrangement links TRBV9 to TRBJ2-1; a possible D gene is TRBD2 (7 bases). Trimming left V 4 bases short and J 3 bases short, with 17 bases between. Germline CDR1 reads SGDLS; CDR2 reads YYNGEE. The CDR3 loop spans 16 amino acids. The CDR3 protein is CASSPGGGVHYNEQFF. The CDR3 bases are TGTGCCAGCAGCCCCGGAGGGGGGGTCCACTACAATGAGCAGTTCTTC.

The gene calls are TRBV15 and TRBJ1-5; 8 positions agree with TRBD1. CDR3 size: 18 residues. CDR1 and CDR2 (germline): LNHNV, YYDKDF (reference sequence). The trim removed 5 bases at V and 5 bases at J, leaving 17 bases unmatched. The CDR3 here is CATSPGRGLTWVDQPQHF. In DNA, the CDR3 is TGTGCCACCAGCCCAGGCAGGGGGCTGACCTGGGTTGATCAGCCCCAGCATTTT.

This chain uses TRBV19 with TRBJ2-7; D may match TRBD1 or TRBD2 (6 bases each). Trimming pared 9 bases from V and 2 bases from J, leaving 11 bases between. Germline V gene data show CDR1 as LNHDA and CDR2 as SQIVND (reference sequence). The CDR3 length is 12 residues. CDR3 in DNA: TGTGCCAGGCGGGACACCACCTACGAGCAGTACTTC. This encodes CARRDTTYEQYF.

The chain links TRBV4-1 to TRBJ1-4; weak D call: TRBD1 (6 bases). This CDR3 region has 14 residues. The germline CDR1 and CDR2 sequences are MGHRA and YSYEKL. V lost 6 bases and J lost 0, with 8 bases in between. DNA of the CDR3: TGCGCCAGCAGGGGACAAGCAACTAATGAAAAACTGTTTTTT. Translating gives CASRGQATNEKLFF.

J is TRBJ1-2 and V is TRBV28; D gene uncertain. Germline V CDR1 and CDR2: MDHEN, SYDVKM. The CDR3 extends over 13 amino acids. Trimming removed 5 bases from V and 4 bases from J, with 11 bases in between. CDR3 sequence: CASSVPGVYGYTF. Here the CDR3 DNA reads TGTGCCAGCAGTGTCCCCGGGGTCTATGGCTACACCTTC.